These 9 T cell receptor beta chains share one sample of origin, sequenced in a study of T cell repertoires in cytomegalovirus infection. One entry per CDR3 protein results from TCRdb running MiXCR on the reads. The sample shows some 560,000 distinct CDR3 sequences, 40% of them seen only once. The antigens of these receptors remain unknown. The sample in question was cultured PBMCs, obtained from culture after CMV antigen stimulation. These receptors all stem from a human donor in good health (CMV status not recorded). Some clones in this sample may be carry-over from other donors' samples.

This clonotype was detected only a few times. The chain links TRBV20-1 to TRBJ2-7; a possible D gene is TRBD1 (7 bases). This CDR3 contains 16 residues. Between the trimmed V and J ends, which lost 5 bases and 1 base, there was a span of 21 bases. Germline lookup yields CDR1 DFQATT and CDR2 SNEGSKA (reference sequence). The CDR3 DNA sequence: TGCAGTGCTTACCGGAGAGGGGGCGGGGTTTCCTACGAGCAGTACTTC. Protein sequence: CSAYRRGGGVSYEQYF.

The chain uses TRBV10-3 and TRBJ2-1; D assignment may be TRBD1 or TRBD2 (6 bases each). Germline V gives CDR1 ENHRY, CDR2 SYGVKD. This CDR3 has 13 amino acids. V was pared by 7 bases and J by 8 bases, with 15 bases between. For the CDR3, the DNA is TGTGCCATCACGGGGGCCCCGGGCCATGAGCAGTTCTTC. It codes for CAITGAPGHEQFF.

This clonotype was recorded a few times. This rearrangement joins TRBV7-9 to TRBJ2-7, with D perhaps matching TRBD1 or TRBD2 (5 bases each). The V gene's germline CDR1 is SEHNR and CDR2 FQNEAQ (reference sequence). Trimming shortened V by 5 bases and J by 8 bases, and 13 bases separated the two germline ends. The CDR3 totals 12 residues. CDR3 amino acids: CASSPDPGQQYF. DNA for the CDR3: TGTGCCAGCAGCCCTGACCCGGGACAGCAGTACTTC.

The chain combines TRBV12-3 or TRBV12-4 with TRBJ1-4, with D possibly being TRBD1 (5 bases). The CDR3 sequence is 15 residues long. Trimming shortened V by 6 bases and J by 3 bases, and 14 bases separated the two germline ends. For the CDR3, the DNA is TGTGCCAGCAGACAGAATCAGGGCGCTAATGAAAAACTGTTTTTT. Encoded protein: CASRQNQGANEKLFF.

This clonotype was seen a handful of times. The gene calls are TRBV12-3 or TRBV12-4 and TRBJ1-5; D remains ambiguous. V shed 5 bases and J shed 3 bases, with 11 bases lying between them. This CDR3 spans 14 amino acids. CDR3 amino acids: CASSPGSLNQPQHF. The DNA of the CDR3 is TGTGCCAGCAGTCCTGGGTCCCTCAATCAGCCCCAGCATTTT.

V and J are TRBV12-3 or TRBV12-4 and TRBJ2-7; 12 bases map to TRBD1. After removal of 6 bases from V and 1 base from J, the junction contained 7 bases not matched to a gene. The CDR3 is made up of 16 amino acids. In DNA, the CDR3 is TGTGCCAGCAGCTCCGGGACAGGGGGCGCGTCCTACGAGCAGTACTTC. This translates into CASSSGTGGASYEQYF.

In this sample, this clonotype turned up once. The chain combines TRBV7-9 with TRBJ2-7; 10 bases are a match to TRBD2. The trim removed 2 bases at V and 2 bases at J, leaving 6 bases unmatched. The germline V gene encodes CDR1 SEHNR and CDR2 FQNEAQ (reference sequence). The CDR3 has 16 residues. CDR3 bases: TGTGCCAGCAGCTTAAGTCTAGCGGGAGCAACCTACGAGCAGTACTTC. This gives the protein CASSLSLAGATYEQYF.

This clonotype has more than one count but fewer than ten. V is TRBV18 and J is TRBJ2-1; no reliable D call. Germline V CDR1 and CDR2: KGHSH, LQKENI. With 3 bases removed from V and 7 bases from J, the gap between germline ends came to 10 bases. The length of the CDR3 is 13 residues. CDR3 sequence (DNA): TGTGCCAGCTCACCGGGAATGAGTAATGAGCAGTTCTTC. Its protein product is CASSPGMSNEQFF.

This clonotype was detected a few times. The V call is TRBV11-2, the J call TRBJ2-2; the D gene is possibly TRBD2 (5 bases). CDR1 is SGHAT, CDR2 FQNNGV, per germline. The CDR3 loop spans 13 amino acids. With 5 bases removed from V and 5 bases from J, the gap between germline ends came to 9 bases. The CDR3 protein is CASSKDLTGELFF. Here the CDR3 DNA reads TGTGCCAGCAGCAAGGACTTAACCGGGGAGCTGTTTTTT.